The 13 T cell receptor beta chains in this list originate from one sample, sequenced in a study of T cells in Graves' hyperthyroidism and ophthalmopathy. RNA transcripts provided the source from which TCR beta CDR3 regions were amplified. TCR CDR3 underwent first-round RT-PCR with the HTBI primer set. TCRdb fed the multiplex PCR reads into MiXCR, producing one record per CDR3 protein. The sample holds hundreds of thousands of distinct CDR3 sequences, around 15% seen once. The sequencing input was blood. Source of these receptors: a woman in her 30s with Graves' hyperthyroidism.

Only a few counts were recorded for this clonotype. The rearrangement links TRBV20-1 to TRBJ2-7; D remains unclear. Between the trimmed V and J ends, which lost 8 bases and 0 bases, there was a span of 14 bases. Germline lookup yields CDR1 DFQATT and CDR2 SNEGSKA (reference sequence). The CDR3 is 13 amino acids. The CDR3 is CSPRAQASYEQYF. The CDR3 DNA follows: TGCAGTCCCAGAGCTCAAGCCTCCTACGAGCAGTACTTC.

This clonotype has a count of ten or more. This chain joins TRBV27 and TRBJ2-7; 7 nucleotides agree with TRBD2. This CDR3 is built from 16 residues. Germline V CDR1 and CDR2: MNHEY, SMNVEV (reference sequence). J gave up 0 bases and V 5 bases, and 10 bases lay outside the gene matches. DNA of the CDR3: TGTGCCAGCAGTCTGTATCGGGCTAGCGGCTCCTACGAGCAGTACTTC. Translated: CASSLYRASGSYEQYF.

A few counts support this clonotype. The chain links TRBV19 to TRBJ1-6, with no clear D. This CDR3 contains 14 residues. V dropped 4 bases and J dropped 10 bases, with 14 bases sitting between them. Germline V gives CDR1 LNHDA, CDR2 SQIVND (reference sequence). The DNA of the CDR3 is TGTGCCAGTAGTACCACGGGGATGGGCTCACCCCTCCACTTT. It specifies CASSTTGMGSPLHF.

The J gene is TRBJ2-1, the V gene TRBV6-4, with 8 bases that match TRBD1. Germline V gene data show CDR1 as MRHNA and CDR2 as SNTAGT. J gave up 5 bases and V 5 bases, and 14 bases lay outside the gene matches. The CDR3 consists of 17 residues. The CDR3 DNA is TGTGCCAGCAGTCGTTCCTCGGGGACAGGCTATAACAATGAGCAGTTCTTC. It specifies CASSRSSGTGYNNEQFF.

This clonotype is a singleton in its sample. The missing conserved phenylalanine or tryptophan at the end of this CDR3 makes a read error likely. This chain joins TRBV3-1 and TRBJ2-7, with D unresolved. The length of the CDR3 is 11 residues. In germline, CDR1 is LGHDT, CDR2 YNNKEL (reference sequence). V lost 5 bases to trimming and J lost 3 bases, with 5 bases between them. The DNA of the CDR3 is TGTGCCAGCAGCGAAGGCTACGAGCAGTACTTG. Protein: CASSEGYEQYL.

This clonotype was observed many times. The V gene is TRBV28, the J gene TRBJ2-5; 7 nucleotides match TRBD2. From germline, CDR1 is MDHEN and CDR2 SYDVKM. J lost 2 bases, V lost 7 bases, and 4 bases had no gene match. The CDR3 consists of 13 residues. Here the CDR3 DNA reads TGTGCCAGCACCTCGGGACTACAAGAGACCCAGTACTTC. Translating it yields CASTSGLQETQYF.

This clonotype was counted at least ten times. V usage is TRBV30 and J usage is TRBJ1-1; D is perhaps TRBD1 (6 bases). Trimming took 1 base from V and 0 from J, leaving 12 bases between them. Germline CDR1 and CDR2: GTSNPN and SVGIG (reference sequence). The CDR3 consists of 15 residues. This CDR3 reads CAWSGQDSVNTEAFF. CDR3 nucleotides: TGTGCCTGGAGTGGCCAGGACAGCGTGAACACTGAAGCTTTCTTT.

This clonotype was seen many times. V and J are TRBV27 and TRBJ2-7; 7 nucleotides align to TRBD2. Germline trimming cut 3 bases from V and 3 bases from J; bases unmatched to any gene: 5. This CDR3 contains 14 residues. Germline assignment: CDR1 MNHEY and CDR2 SMNVEV (reference sequence). For the CDR3, the DNA is TGTGCCAGCAGTTTCCTCTCGGGAGGCTACGAGCAGTACTTC. Protein sequence: CASSFLSGGYEQYF.

This clonotype came up a few times. This sequence joins TRBV12-3 or TRBV12-4 and TRBJ2-1, with D maybe TRBD2 (6 bases). V was cut by 2 bases and J by 13 bases, with 12 bases left in between. The CDR3 contains 12 residues. The CDR3 DNA is TGTGCCAGCAGTTTACGGGGGAGGAAACAGTTCTTC. Translating it yields CASSLRGRKQFF.

This clonotype was detected many times. CDR3 in DNA: TGCAGTGCATACGGGACTAGCGGGCAAGAGACCCAGTACTTC. This encodes CSAYGTSGQETQYF. The chain carries TRBV20-1 and TRBJ2-5; 12 nucleotides align to TRBD2. Germline trimming cut 6 bases from V and 2 bases from J; bases unmatched to any gene: 4. The CDR3 is 14 amino acids. Germline lookup yields CDR1 DFQATT and CDR2 SNEGSKA (reference sequence).

V is TRBV10-3 and J is TRBJ2-1; 8 nucleotides align to TRBD1. Trimming cost V 2 bases and J 5 bases; bases outside gene matches: 5. This CDR3 comprises 15 residues. Germline lookup yields CDR1 ENHRY and CDR2 SYGVKD. For the CDR3, the DNA is TGTGCCATCAGTGAGCAGAGACAGGGGAACAATGAGCAGTTCTTC. This encodes CAISEQRQGNNEQFF.

This clonotype was counted ten times or more. The gene calls are TRBV2 and TRBJ1-5; D remains ambiguous. V was clipped by 1 base and J by 2 bases, with 9 bases between them. The CDR3 totals 15 residues. Germline CDR1 and CDR2: SNHLY and FYNNEI. The CDR3 sequence: CASSEGSSGNQPQHF. The CDR3 coding sequence is TGTGCCAGCAGTGAAGGCAGTTCGGGCAATCAGCCCCAGCATTTT.

The chain has TRBV4-1 and TRBJ1-5; weak D call: TRBD1 (6 bases). Germline V gene lookup returns CDR1 MGHRA and CDR2 YSYEKL. The CDR3 sequence is 16 residues long. V was trimmed by 1 base and J by 1 base, leaving 11 bases between them. The CDR3 spells CASSQVQGRSNQPQHF. DNA for the CDR3: TGCGCCAGCAGCCAAGTACAGGGTCGAAGCAATCAGCCCCAGCATTTT.